A single TCR beta chain is shown here with its context. This sample stems from a study of regulatory T cells in long-lasting Graves disease. Trimming stripped 4 bases from V and 2 bases from J, with 17 bases between. Germline CDR1 SGDLS, CDR2 YYNGEE. The CDR3 has 16 residues. HTBI primers from iRepertoire and Arm-PCR of CDR3 regions yielded the TCR beta libraries. TCRdb reprocessed the multiplex PCR reads via MiXCR and lists one record per CDR3 protein. The data hold around 500,000 distinct CDR3 sequences, with roughly 15% observed a single time. As for time point: newly diagnosed GD, antithyroid drugs for less than 3 months. RNA isolated from PBMCs was used to make the TCR library. These data were also reused for a study on T cells in Graves' hyperthyroidism and ophthalmopathy. Per that paper: HTBI primers were the set used in a first-round RT-PCR of the TCR CDR3.

The J gene is TRBJ2-3, the V gene TRBV9; a weak D match, TRBD2 (7 bases). The receptor was isolated from a woman in her forties or fifties with Graves disease. Sequenced here: peripheral blood mononuclear cells (PBMCs), sampled at new diagnosis, from a patient treated with antithyroid drugs. The CDR3 here is CASSSGDGGPTDTQYF. The CDR3 coding sequence is TGTGCCAGCAGCTCCGGGGACGGGGGGCCCACAGATACGCAGTATTTT.